This is a list of T cell receptor beta chains from one sample in a study of T-cell memory formation after mild COVID-19. MiXCR was run by TCRdb on the 5' RACE reads, yielding one entry per CDR3 protein. Here the sample spans hundreds of thousands of distinct CDR3 sequences, 20% being singletons. The sample taken for sequencing was PBMCs or a T cell subset sorted from them (not recorded which). The receptors here all came from an adult woman who had mild COVID-19 (a few samples of this study predate the infection). Cell type and time point are not known. The CDR3 runs from the conserved cysteine through the conserved F or W. The D gene is left open where the match is weak. Only part of the rows carry a size: once, few, many, or a class if the clone is expanded.

J gene	D gene	V gene	clone size	CDR3 protein	CDR3 DNA
TRBJ2-4	.	TRBV7-9	once	CASSFDLLAKNIQYF	TGTGCCAGCAGCTTCGATCTTTTAGCCAAAAACATTCAGTACTTC
TRBJ2-2	TRBD2	TRBV6-5	few	CASRFLAGVTGELFF	TGTGCCAGCAGATTTCTAGCGGGAGTAACCGGGGAGCTGTTTTTT
TRBJ2-5	TRBD2	TRBV12-3/TRBV12-4	.	CASSWTSGEQETQYF	TGTGCCAGCAGTTGGACTAGCGGGGAACAAGAGACCCAGTACTTC
TRBJ2-3	TRBD2	TRBV12-3/TRBV12-4	.	CASSLSGLAAGDTQYF	TGTGCCAGCAGTTTATCGGGACTAGCGGCGGGAGATACGCAGTATTTT
TRBJ2-3	.	TRBV18	.	CASSPRETSTDTQYF	TGTGCCAGCTCACCCCGGGAAACTAGCACAGATACGCAGTATTTT
TRBJ2-7	.	TRBV29-1	.	CSVVGGVPGEQYF	TGCAGCGTCGTAGGTGGGGTCCCAGGCGAGCAGTACTTC
TRBJ2-1	TRBD2	TRBV4-1	many	CASSQARGWTSGRAEYNEQFF	TGCGCCAGCAGCCAAGCTCGGGGGTGGACTAGCGGGAGGGCCGAGTACAATGAGCAGTTCTTC
TRBJ2-1	TRBD2	TRBV18	.	CATSGGNSGYNEQFF	TGTGCCACGTCCGGGGGGAATTCCGGATACAATGAGCAGTTCTTC
TRBJ2-7	.	TRBV4-1	few	CASSQERRSAYEQYF	TGCGCCAGCAGCCAAGAAAGACGGTCCGCCTACGAGCAGTACTTC
TRBJ2-3	.	TRBV5-1	.	CASRVRTSTDTQYF	TGCGCCAGCAGAGTAAGGACCAGCACAGATACGCAGTATTTT
TRBJ1-5	.	TRBV16	.	CASSQGRISNQPQHF	TGTGCCAGCAGCCAAGGACGGATTAGCAATCAGCCCCAGCATTTT
TRBJ2-1	.	TRBV12-3/TRBV12-4	.	CASGSPPGEQFF	TGTGCCAGCGGGTCTCCCCCGGGTGAGCAGTTCTTC
TRBJ2-7	.	TRBV7-2	few	CASSLPGLIYEQYF	TGTGCCAGCAGCCTTCCGGGACTGATCTACGAGCAGTACTTC
TRBJ2-2	.	TRBV2	.	CASSEYAGNTGELFF	TGTGCCAGCAGTGAATATGCGGGGAACACCGGGGAGCTGTTTTTT
TRBJ1-1	TRBD1	TRBV29-1	.	CSVDRGPDTEAFF	TGCAGCGTTGACAGGGGGCCGGACACTGAAGCTTTCTTT
TRBJ2-2	TRBD1	TRBV12-3/TRBV12-4	few	CASSKGTGGTGELFF	TGTGCCAGCAGTAAAGGGACAGGGGGCACCGGGGAGCTGTTTTTT
TRBJ1-2	.	TRBV20-1	.	CSVPLLVGGYTF	TGCAGTGTCCCGTTATTGGTAGGGGGCTACACCTTC